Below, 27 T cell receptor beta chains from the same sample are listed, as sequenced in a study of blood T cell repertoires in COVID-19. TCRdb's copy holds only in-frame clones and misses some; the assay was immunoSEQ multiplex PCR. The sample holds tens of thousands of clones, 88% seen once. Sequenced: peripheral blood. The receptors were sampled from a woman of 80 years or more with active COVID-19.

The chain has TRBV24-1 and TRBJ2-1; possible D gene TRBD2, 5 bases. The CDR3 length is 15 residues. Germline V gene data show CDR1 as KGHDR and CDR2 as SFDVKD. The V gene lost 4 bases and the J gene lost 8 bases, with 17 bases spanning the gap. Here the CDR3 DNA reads TGTGCCACCAGTGACACACGCCGGACTTTCGATGAGCAGTTCTTC. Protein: CATSDTRRTFDEQFF.

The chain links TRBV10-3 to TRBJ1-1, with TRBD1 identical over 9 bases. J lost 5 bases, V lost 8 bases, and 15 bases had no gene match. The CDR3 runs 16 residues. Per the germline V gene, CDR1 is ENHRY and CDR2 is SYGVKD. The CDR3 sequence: CAIGSGRGQGSTEAFF. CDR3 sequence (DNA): TGTGCCATCGGCTCCGGCAGGGGACAGGGAAGTACTGAAGCTTTCTTT.

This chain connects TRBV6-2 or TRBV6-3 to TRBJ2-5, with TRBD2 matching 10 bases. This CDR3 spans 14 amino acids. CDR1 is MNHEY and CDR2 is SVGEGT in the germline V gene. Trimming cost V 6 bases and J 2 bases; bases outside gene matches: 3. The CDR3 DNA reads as TGTGCCAGCAGCCGACTAGCGGGTCAAGAGACCCAGTACTTC. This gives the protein CASSRLAGQETQYF.

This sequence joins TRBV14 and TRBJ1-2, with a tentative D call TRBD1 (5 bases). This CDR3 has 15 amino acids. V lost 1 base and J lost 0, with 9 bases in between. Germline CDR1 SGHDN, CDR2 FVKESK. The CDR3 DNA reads TGTGCCAGCAGCCAAGGACAGCGACCTAACTATGGCTACACCTTC. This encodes CASSQGQRPNYGYTF.

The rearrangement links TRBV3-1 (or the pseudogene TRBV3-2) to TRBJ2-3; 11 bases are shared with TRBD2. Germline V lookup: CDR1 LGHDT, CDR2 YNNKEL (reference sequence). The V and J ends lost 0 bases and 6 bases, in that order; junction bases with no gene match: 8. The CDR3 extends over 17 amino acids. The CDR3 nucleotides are TGTGCCAGCAGCCAAGATACCCTAGCGGGAGGAGGGGATACGCAGTATTTT. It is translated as CASSQDTLAGGGDTQYF.

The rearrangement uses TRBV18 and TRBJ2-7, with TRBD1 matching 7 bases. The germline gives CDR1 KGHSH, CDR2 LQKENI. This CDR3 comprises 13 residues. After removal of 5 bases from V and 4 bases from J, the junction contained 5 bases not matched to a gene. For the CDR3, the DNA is TGTGCCAGCTCAAAGGGGACAGCATACGAGCAGTACTTC. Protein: CASSKGTAYEQYF.

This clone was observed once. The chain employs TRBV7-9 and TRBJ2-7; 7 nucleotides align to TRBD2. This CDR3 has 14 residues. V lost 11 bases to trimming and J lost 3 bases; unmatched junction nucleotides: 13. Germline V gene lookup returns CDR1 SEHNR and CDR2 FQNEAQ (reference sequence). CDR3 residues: CALARGSGGYEQYF. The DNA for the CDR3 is TGTGCCCTAGCACGCGGGAGTGGTGGCTACGAGCAGTACTTC.

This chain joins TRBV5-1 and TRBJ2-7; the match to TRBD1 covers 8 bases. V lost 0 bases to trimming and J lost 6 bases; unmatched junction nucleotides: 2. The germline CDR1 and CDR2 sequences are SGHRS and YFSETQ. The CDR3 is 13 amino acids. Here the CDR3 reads CASSLGQGSEQYF. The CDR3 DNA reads TGCGCCAGCAGCTTGGGACAGGGGAGCGAGCAGTACTTC.

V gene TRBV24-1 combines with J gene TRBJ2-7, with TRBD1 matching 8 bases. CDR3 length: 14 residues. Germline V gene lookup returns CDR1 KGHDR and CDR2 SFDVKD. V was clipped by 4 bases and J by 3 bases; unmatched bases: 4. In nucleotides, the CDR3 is TGTGCCACCAGTGACGGACAGGGACACTACGAGCAGTACTTC. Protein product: CATSDGQGHYEQYF.

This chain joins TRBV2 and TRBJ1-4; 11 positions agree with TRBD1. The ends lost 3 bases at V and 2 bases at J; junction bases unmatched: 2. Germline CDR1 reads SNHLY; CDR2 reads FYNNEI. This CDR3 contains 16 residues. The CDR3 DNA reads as TGTGCCAGCAGTGAGGACAGGGGGCTTACTAATGAAAAACTGTTTTTT. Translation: CASSEDRGLTNEKLFF. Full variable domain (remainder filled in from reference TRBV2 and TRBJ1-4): EPEVTQTPSHQVTQMGQEVILRCVPISNHLYFYWYRQILGQKVEFLVSFYNNEISEKSEIFDDQFSVERPDGSNFTLKIRSTKLEDSAMYFCASSEDRGLTNEKLFFGSGTQLSVL.

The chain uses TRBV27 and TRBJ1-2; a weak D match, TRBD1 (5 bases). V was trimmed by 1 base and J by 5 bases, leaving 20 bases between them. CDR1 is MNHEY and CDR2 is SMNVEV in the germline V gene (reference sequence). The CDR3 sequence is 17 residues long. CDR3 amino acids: CASSLFGGGGLFYGYTF. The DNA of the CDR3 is TGTGCCAGCAGTTTATTTGGGGGGGGAGGGCTTTTTTATGGCTACACCTTC.

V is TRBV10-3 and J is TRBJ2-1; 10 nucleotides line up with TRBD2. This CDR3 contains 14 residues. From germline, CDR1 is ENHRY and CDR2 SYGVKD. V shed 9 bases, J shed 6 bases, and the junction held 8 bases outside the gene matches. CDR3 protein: CAIASGSPSNEQFF. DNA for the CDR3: TGTGCCATTGCTAGCGGGAGCCCCAGCAATGAGCAGTTCTTC.

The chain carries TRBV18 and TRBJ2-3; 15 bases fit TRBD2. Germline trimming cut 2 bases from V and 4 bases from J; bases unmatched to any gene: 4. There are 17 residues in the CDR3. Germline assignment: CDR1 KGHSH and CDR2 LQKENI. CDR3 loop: CASSPKGLAGGPDTQYF. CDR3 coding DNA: TGTGCCAGCTCACCAAAAGGACTAGCGGGAGGGCCAGATACGCAGTATTTT.

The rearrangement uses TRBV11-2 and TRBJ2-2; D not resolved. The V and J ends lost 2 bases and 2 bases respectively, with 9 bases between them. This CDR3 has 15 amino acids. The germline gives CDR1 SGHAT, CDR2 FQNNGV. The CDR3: CASSLLSRNTGELFF. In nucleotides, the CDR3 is TGTGCCAGCAGCTTATTGTCTAGAAACACCGGGGAGCTGTTTTTT.

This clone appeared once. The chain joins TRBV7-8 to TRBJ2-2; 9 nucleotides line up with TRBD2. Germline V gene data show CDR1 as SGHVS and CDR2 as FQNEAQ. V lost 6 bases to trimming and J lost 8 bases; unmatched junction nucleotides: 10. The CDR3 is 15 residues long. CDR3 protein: CASSTSGRLGGELFF. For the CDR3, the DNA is TGTGCCAGCAGTACTAGCGGGCGGCTGGGAGGGGAGCTGTTTTTT.

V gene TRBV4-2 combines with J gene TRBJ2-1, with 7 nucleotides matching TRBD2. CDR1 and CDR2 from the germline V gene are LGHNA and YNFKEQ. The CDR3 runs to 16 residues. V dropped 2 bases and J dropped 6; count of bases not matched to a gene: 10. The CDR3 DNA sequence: TGTGCCAGCAGCCAACCACTAGCGACTAGAGGCAATGAGCAGTTCTTC. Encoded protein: CASSQPLATRGNEQFF.

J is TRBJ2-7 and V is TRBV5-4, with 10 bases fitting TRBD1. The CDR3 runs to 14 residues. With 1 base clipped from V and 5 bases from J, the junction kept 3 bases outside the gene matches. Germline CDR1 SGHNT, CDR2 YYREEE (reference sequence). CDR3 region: CASSLWDRGNEQYF. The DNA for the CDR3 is TGTGCCAGCAGCTTGTGGGACAGGGGTAACGAGCAGTACTTC.

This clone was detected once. The CDR3 DNA reads as TGTGCCAGCAGACCGACAGGGGTCCAAGAGACCCAGTACTTC. It is translated as CASRPTGVQETQYF. The gene calls are TRBV7-2 and TRBJ2-5, with 8 nucleotides matching TRBD1. J gave up 1 base and V 6 bases, and 4 bases lay outside the gene matches. The CDR3 length is 14 residues. CDR1 is SGHTA and CDR2 is FQGNSA in the germline V gene.

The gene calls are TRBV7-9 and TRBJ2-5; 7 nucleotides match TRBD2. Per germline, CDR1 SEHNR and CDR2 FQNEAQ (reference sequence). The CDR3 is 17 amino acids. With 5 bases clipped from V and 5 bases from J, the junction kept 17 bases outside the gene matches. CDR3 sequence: CASSLPVLGGIGETQYF. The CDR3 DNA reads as TGTGCCAGCAGCCTTCCGGTTTTGGGAGGGATTGGGGAGACCCAGTACTTC.

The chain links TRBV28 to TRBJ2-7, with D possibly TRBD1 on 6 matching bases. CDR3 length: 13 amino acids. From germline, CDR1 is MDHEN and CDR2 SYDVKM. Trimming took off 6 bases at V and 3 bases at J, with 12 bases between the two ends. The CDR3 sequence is CASRIGQSYEQYF. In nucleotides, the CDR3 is TGTGCCAGCAGGATAGGACAGAGCTACGAGCAGTACTTC.

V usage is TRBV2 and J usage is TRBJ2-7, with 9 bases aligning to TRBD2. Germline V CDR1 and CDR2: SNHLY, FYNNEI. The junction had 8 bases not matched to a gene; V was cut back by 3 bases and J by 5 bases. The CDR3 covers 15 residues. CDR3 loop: CASSEGWTSEDEQYF. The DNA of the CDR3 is TGTGCCAGCAGTGAGGGTTGGACTAGCGAAGACGAGCAGTACTTC.

This CDR3 reads CASRTRTDTQYF. CDR3 in DNA: TGTGCCAGCAGAACTCGCACAGATACGCAGTATTTT. The chain has TRBV28 and TRBJ2-3; D ambiguous. Trimming cost V 6 bases and J 1 base, with 5 bases left between them. Germline V gene sequence: CDR1 MDHEN, CDR2 SYDVKM. The CDR3 length is 12 residues.

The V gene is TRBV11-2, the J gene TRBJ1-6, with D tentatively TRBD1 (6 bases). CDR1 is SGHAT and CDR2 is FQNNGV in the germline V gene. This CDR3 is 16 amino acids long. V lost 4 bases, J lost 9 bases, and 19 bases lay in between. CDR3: CASSYLGRGYSSPLHF. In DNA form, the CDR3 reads TGTGCCAGCAGCTACCTAGGGAGGGGGTACAGTTCACCCCTCCACTTT.

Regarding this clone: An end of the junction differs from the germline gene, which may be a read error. The CDR3 sequence is CASSQAGQTGSGANVLTF. The CDR3 coding sequence is TGCGCCAGCAGTCAAGCGGGACAGACCGGCTCTGGGGCCAACGTCCTGACTTTC. The chain is built from TRBV4-3 and TRBJ2-6, with D tentatively TRBD1 or TRBD2 (7 bases each). Germline loops: CDR1 LGHNA, CDR2 YSLEER. CDR3 length equals 18 residues.

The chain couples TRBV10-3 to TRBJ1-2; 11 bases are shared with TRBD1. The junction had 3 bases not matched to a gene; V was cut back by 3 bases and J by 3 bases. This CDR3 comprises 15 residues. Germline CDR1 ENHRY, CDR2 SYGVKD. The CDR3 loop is CAISEWDRGDYGYTF. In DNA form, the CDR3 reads TGTGCCATCAGTGAATGGGACAGGGGGGACTATGGCTACACCTTC.

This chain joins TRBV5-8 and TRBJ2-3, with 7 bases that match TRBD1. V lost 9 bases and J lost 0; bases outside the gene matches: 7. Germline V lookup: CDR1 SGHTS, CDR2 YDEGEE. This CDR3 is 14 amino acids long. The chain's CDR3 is CAIRGQTSTDTQYF. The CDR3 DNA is TGTGCCATACGGGGACAGACTAGCACAGATACGCAGTATTTT.

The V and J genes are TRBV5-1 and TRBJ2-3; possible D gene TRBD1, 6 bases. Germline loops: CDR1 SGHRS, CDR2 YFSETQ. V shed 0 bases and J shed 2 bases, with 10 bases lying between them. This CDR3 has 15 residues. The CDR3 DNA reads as TGCGCCAGCAGCTTGGGCAGGGGTTCCACAGATACGCAGTATTTT. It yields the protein CASSLGRGSTDTQYF. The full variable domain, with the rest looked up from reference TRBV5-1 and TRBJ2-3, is KAGVTQTPRYLIKTRGQQVTLSCSPISGHRSVSWYQQTPGQGLQFLFEYFSETQRNKGNFPGRFSGRQFSNSRSEMNVSTLELGDSALYLCASSLGRGSTDTQYFGPGTRLTVL.